The entry that follows covers one T cell receptor beta chain sequence. This sample stems from a study of T cell responses to AZD1222 COVID-19 vaccine. With V trimmed by 5 bases and J by 4 bases, 7 bases remained unmatched. Germline CDR1 reads SGHKS; CDR2 reads YYEKEE (reference sequence). The length of the CDR3 is 15 residues. Repertoires were generated with immunoSEQ multiplex PCR, while TCRdb's copy carries only in-frame clones and drops some. The sample yields some 180,000 clones, around 90% seen once. The sequences come from peripheral blood, collected 28 days after the second AZD1222 dose. This chain joins TRBV5-5 and TRBJ1-2; 11 nucleotides agree with TRBD1. The TCR sequence derives from an adult who received the AZD1222 COVID-19 vaccine. CDR3 residues: CASRMDRGRGYGYTF. CDR3 in DNA: TGTGCCAGCAGAATGGACAGGGGGCGCGGCTATGGCTACACCTTC.